The 10 T cell receptor beta chains reported below all come from one sample, sequenced in a study of blood T cell repertoires in COVID-19. Sequencing was performed with immunoSEQ multiplex PCR; in TCRdb, only in-frame clones are kept and a portion is missing. The sample gives approximately 140,000 clones, 65% to 90% of which show up once; approximately 3.5% is in the top ten. The sample comprised peripheral blood. The receptor source for this set is a man aged 65 to 85 with acute or convalescent COVID-19.

The chain couples TRBV7-2 to TRBJ2-1, with 7 positions matching TRBD1. The germline CDR1 and CDR2 sequences are SGHTA and FQGNSA. The junction had 2 bases not matched to a gene; V was cut back by 0 bases and J by 3 bases. The CDR3 extends over 15 amino acids. CDR3 DNA sequence: TGTGCCAGCAGCTTAGCAGGGGGCGACTACAATGAGCAGTTCTTC. This codes for CASSLAGGDYNEQFF.

V gene TRBV24-1 combines with J gene TRBJ2-3; possible D gene TRBD2, 5 bases. Germline V gene data show CDR1 as KGHDR and CDR2 as SFDVKD. This CDR3 region has 17 residues. The germline V and J ends were trimmed by 0 bases and 2 bases, with 14 bases remaining between them. The CDR3 coding sequence is TGTGCCACCAGTGATTTGGTAGGCGGAGGCCCCACAGATACGCAGTATTTT. Protein product: CATSDLVGGGPTDTQYF.

The V gene is TRBV19, the J gene TRBJ1-1; TRBD1 matches at 8 bases. Trimming removed 4 bases from V and 5 bases from J; junction bases left unmatched: 6. The CDR3 is made up of 14 amino acids. Germline V gene lookup returns CDR1 LNHDA and CDR2 SQIVND (reference sequence). The CDR3 region is CASSTGGARTEAFF. CDR3 nucleotides: TGTGCCAGTAGTACAGGGGGCGCGAGAACTGAAGCTTTCTTT.

The chain's CDR3 is CAAQGQGGTTAKNIQYF. CDR3 DNA: TGTGCCGCACAGGGACAGGGGGGAACAACAGCTAAAAACATTCAGTACTTC. The chain joins TRBV19 to TRBJ2-4; TRBD1 matches 11 bases. The CDR3 is made up of 17 amino acids. Germline assignment: CDR1 LNHDA and CDR2 SQIVND (reference sequence). V shed 11 bases, J shed 4 bases, and the junction held 16 bases outside the gene matches.

The chain joins TRBV5-4 to TRBJ2-5; D might be TRBD1 (6 bases). The CDR3 loop spans 14 amino acids. V was shortened by 6 bases and J by 3 bases, with 15 bases between the two germline ends. Germline V gives CDR1 SGHNT, CDR2 YYREEE (reference sequence). The CDR3 region is CASTNWPGEETQYF. CDR3 DNA: TGTGCCAGCACTAACTGGCCAGGGGAAGAGACCCAGTACTTC.

The rearrangement joins TRBV7-3 to TRBJ2-1; D perhaps matches TRBD2 (5 bases). The germline V gene has CDR1 SGHTA and CDR2 FQGTGA. The CDR3 has 15 amino acids. Between the trimmed V and J ends, which lost 1 base and 0 bases, there was a span of 7 bases. The CDR3 loop is CASSLRRDSYNEQFF. CDR3 in DNA: TGTGCCAGCAGCTTAAGACGGGACTCCTACAATGAGCAGTTCTTC.

The chain couples TRBV2 to TRBJ2-7; D may be TRBD1 (6 bases). From germline, CDR1 is SNHLY and CDR2 FYNNEI. Deletions cut 4 bases from V and 5 bases from J, with 21 bases between. This CDR3 is 16 amino acids long. The CDR3 sequence: CASSGPRQALVNEQYF. The CDR3 coding sequence is TGTGCCAGCAGTGGGCCCCGACAGGCCCTTGTTAACGAGCAGTACTTC.

V usage is TRBV19 and J usage is TRBJ2-3; the D gene is possibly TRBD1 (6 bases). The CDR3 runs 15 residues. V was shortened by 4 bases and J by 2 bases, with 13 bases between the two germline ends. Germline V gene sequence: CDR1 LNHDA, CDR2 SQIVND (reference sequence). For the CDR3, the DNA is TGTGCCAGTAGTACCCGGACAGCCCCCACAGATACGCAGTATTTT. This codes for CASSTRTAPTDTQYF.

The genes are TRBV5-6 and TRBJ2-7; 9 nucleotides line up with TRBD1. Germline V gene sequence: CDR1 SGHDT, CDR2 YYEEEE. J lost 2 bases, V lost 4 bases, and 13 bases had no gene match. This CDR3 has 17 residues. CDR3 amino acids: CASSVRVTGGPPYEQYF. For the CDR3, the DNA is TGTGCCAGCAGCGTGCGGGTTACAGGGGGCCCCCCCTACGAGCAGTACTTC.

The J gene is TRBJ2-7, the V gene TRBV7-2; unclear D gene. Looked up from germline, CDR1 is SGHTA and CDR2 is FQGNSA. Trimming left V 1 base short and J 0 bases short, with 7 bases between. The CDR3 has 14 amino acids. CDR3 nucleotides: TGTGCCAGCAGCTTAGAGTACAGCTCCTACGAGCAGTACTTC. Encoded protein: CASSLEYSSYEQYF.